Presented here are 30 T cell receptor beta chains from one specimen sequenced in a study of cytomegalovirus exposure and HLA in healthy donors. PCR used 60 Vbeta primers and 13 Jbeta primers. Some clones are missing from TCRdb's copy, which holds only in-frame ones; the method was immunoSEQ multiplex PCR. The sample gives about 130,000 clones, 80% of which show up once; 3% to 4% is in the top ten. Sequences were obtained from PBMCs. These receptors all come from a woman aged 40-49 years in good health and CMV-seronegative.

The V gene is TRBV18, the J gene TRBJ2-2; 8 bases agree with TRBD1. The germline CDR1 and CDR2 sequences are KGHSH and LQKENI. The CDR3 totals 16 residues. V lost 5 bases and J lost 6; bases outside the gene matches: 11. The CDR3 sequence: CASSTMTGAYAGELFF. CDR3 bases: TGTGCCAGCTCAACTATGACAGGGGCTTACGCCGGGGAGCTGTTTTTT.

The V call is TRBV29-1, the J call TRBJ2-2; 10 bases agree with TRBD2. Germline trimming cut 3 bases from V and 6 bases from J; bases unmatched to any gene: 4. Germline lookup yields CDR1 SQVTM and CDR2 ANQGSEA. The CDR3 extends over 14 amino acids. DNA for the CDR3: TGCAGCGTTGACAGCGGGAGGGCCCCCGGGGAGCTGTTTTTT. Translated: CSVDSGRAPGELFF.

The rearrangement uses TRBV7-9 and TRBJ2-1; 7 positions agree with TRBD2. The CDR3 is 12 residues long. Per the germline V gene, CDR1 is SEHNR and CDR2 is FQNEAQ (reference sequence). V was clipped by 7 bases and J by 7 bases; unmatched bases: 4. The CDR3 spells CASTSGKNEQFF. In DNA form, the CDR3 reads TGTGCCAGCACCAGCGGGAAGAATGAGCAGTTCTTC.

V and J are TRBV7-2 and TRBJ1-1; the D gene is possibly TRBD1 (5 bases). V lost 6 bases, J lost 5 bases, and 16 bases lay in between. Per germline, CDR1 SGHTA and CDR2 FQGNSA. There are 14 residues in the CDR3. The CDR3 DNA reads as TGTGCCAGCAGTTGGACAAATGGAAAGACTGAAGCTTTCTTT. Translating gives CASSWTNGKTEAFF.

This clone was seen a few times. This rearrangement joins TRBV4-3 to TRBJ2-2; 7 bases line up with TRBD1. CDR3 length: 15 residues. The germline V gene encodes CDR1 LGHNA and CDR2 YSLEER. With 4 bases clipped from V and 6 bases from J, the junction kept 8 bases outside the gene matches. The CDR3 sequence is CASSPFSRGPGELFF. The CDR3 region has the DNA TGCGCCAGCAGCCCCTTCTCGAGGGGGCCCGGGGAGCTGTTTTTT.

This rearrangement joins TRBV6-6 to TRBJ2-1; D is perhaps TRBD2 (6 bases). This CDR3 region has 16 residues. Trimming cost V 7 bases and J 8 bases, with 24 bases left between them. Germline CDR1 reads MNHNY; CDR2 reads SVGAGI (reference sequence). For the CDR3, the DNA is TGTGCCAGCACCTCAACCCGACAAGGAGGGCGGGATGAGCAGTTCTTC. Protein: CASTSTRQGGRDEQFF.

The CDR3 DNA reads as TGCGCCAGCAGCGGACAGTTGAACACTGAAGCTTTCTTT. Translated: CASSGQLNTEAFF. The chain joins TRBV10-2 to TRBJ1-1, with a weak D call TRBD1 (6 bases). The V end lost 6 bases, the J end lost 0 bases, and 8 bases lay between the germline ends. Germline lookup yields CDR1 WSHSY and CDR2 SAAADI. CDR3 length: 13 amino acids.

This clone was picked up one time. This chain joins TRBV28 and TRBJ2-7; D perhaps matches TRBD1 (6 bases). This CDR3 is built from 14 residues. CDR1 MDHEN and CDR2 SYDVKM come from the germline V gene. V dropped 6 bases and J dropped 6 bases, with 18 bases sitting between them. Here the CDR3 reads CASRNRAPVREQYF. The CDR3 DNA sequence: TGTGCCAGCAGAAACAGGGCCCCCGTACGCGAGCAGTACTTC.

The gene calls are TRBV4-1 and TRBJ1-1; D is uncertain. This CDR3 has 13 residues. Trimming left V 3 bases short and J 3 bases short, with 8 bases between. Germline V gene data show CDR1 as MGHRA and CDR2 as YSYEKL. This chain's CDR3 is CASSQAYYTEAFF. Written as DNA, the CDR3 is TGCGCCAGCAGCCAGGCATATTACACTGAAGCTTTCTTT.

The V call is TRBV13, the J call TRBJ2-2; D gene uncertain. This CDR3 spans 13 amino acids. Germline-derived CDR1 and CDR2 are PRHDT and FYEKMQ (reference sequence). Trimming stripped 5 bases from V and 2 bases from J, with 6 bases between. The CDR3 DNA reads TGTGCCAGCAGCCTAAGTAACACCGGGGAGCTGTTTTTT. It codes for CASSLSNTGELFF.

J is TRBJ2-4 and V is TRBV28; 10 nucleotides match TRBD1. CDR1 and CDR2 (germline): MDHEN, SYDVKM. V trimming: 8 bases; J trimming: 4 bases; junction bases outside the gene matches: 8. This CDR3 contains 15 residues. CDR3: CASGGQGPLKNIQYF. The CDR3 DNA follows: TGTGCCAGCGGGGGACAGGGGCCCTTAAAAAACATTCAGTACTTC. The full variable domain, in which reference TRBV28 and TRBJ2-4 provide the parts outside the CDR3, is DVKVTQSSRYLVKRTGEKVFLECVQDMDHENMFWYRQDPGLGLRLIYFSYDVKMKEKGDIPEGYSVSREKKERFSLILESASTNQTSMYLCASGGQGPLKNIQYFGAGTRLSVL.

The gene calls are TRBV19 and TRBJ2-1; the match to TRBD2 covers 10 bases. The V gene's germline CDR1 is LNHDA and CDR2 SQIVND (reference sequence). The J segment lost 10 bases and the V segment lost 7 bases, leaving 16 bases of the junction unmatched. The CDR3 loop spans 16 amino acids. CDR3 nucleotides: TGTGCCAGTAATATCGGAGGGCTAGCGGGGGTAGGGGAGCAGTTCTTC. It encodes CASNIGGLAGVGEQFF.

This clone was observed once. The chain employs TRBV4-2 and TRBJ2-3; D gene unclear. The CDR3 loop spans 18 amino acids. Per the germline V gene, CDR1 is LGHNA and CDR2 is YNFKEQ. Trimming left V 4 bases short and J 0 bases short, with 20 bases between. CDR3 sequence (DNA): TGTGCCAGCAGCCCCTCAGATAGGTATCAGACTAGCACAGATACGCAGTATTTT. Amino acids: CASSPSDRYQTSTDTQYF.

The J gene is TRBJ2-3, the V gene TRBV9; 11 bases map to TRBD2. CDR1 and CDR2 (germline): SGDLS, YYNGEE. J was trimmed by 1 base and V by 2 bases; bases with no gene match: 15. The CDR3 loop spans 20 amino acids. The DNA for the CDR3 is TGTGCCAGCAGCGTTTATAGCGGGAGGGCCGCATTTCTCGGCACAGATACGCAGTATTTT. Translated, it gives CASSVYSGRAAFLGTDTQYF.

This clone has a handful of counts. The genes are TRBV12-2 and TRBJ1-4; the table names TRBD1, a call not compared with the DNA. TRBV12-2 is listed as a pseudogene. The CDR3 is 15 amino acids. In DNA, the CDR3 is TGTGCAAGTCTCACCCCAGACAGAACGCGTGAAAAACTGTTTTTT. Translated: CASLTPDRTREKLFF.

This chain links TRBV27 with TRBJ2-1, with 9 nucleotides matching TRBD1. The germline V gene encodes CDR1 MNHEY and CDR2 SMNVEV (reference sequence). This CDR3 is 13 amino acids long. With 7 bases clipped from V and 9 bases from J, the junction kept 7 bases outside the gene matches. Here the CDR3 DNA reads TGTGCCAGCACCCGGACAGGGGTTGGTGAGCAGTTCTTC. Its translation is CASTRTGVGEQFF.

This clone was seen just once. The chain combines TRBV6-5 with TRBJ1-5; D is unclear. Germline V gene data show CDR1 as MNHEY and CDR2 as SVGAGI. There are 15 residues in the CDR3. V was shortened by 4 bases and J by 2 bases, with 12 bases between the two germline ends. The CDR3 nucleotides read TGTGCCAGCAGTTCGAGGGCCCCTGGCAATCAGCCCCAGCATTTT. Amino acid sequence: CASSSRAPGNQPQHF.

The rearrangement links TRBV29-1 to TRBJ2-1; 7 bases line up with TRBD2. Germline assignment: CDR1 SQVTM and CDR2 ANQGSEA. Unmatched junction bases numbered 7, after V lost 2 bases and J lost 9 bases. This CDR3 comprises 13 residues. Here the CDR3 reads CSVERTSMSEQFF. CDR3 DNA: TGCAGCGTTGAAAGGACTAGTATGAGTGAGCAGTTCTTC.

This clone appeared a few times. The genes are TRBV7-2 and TRBJ1-4; D not resolved. Trimming cost V 2 bases and J 5 bases, with 12 bases left between them. CDR3 length: 15 residues. The germline CDR1 and CDR2 sequences are SGHTA and FQGNSA. The CDR3 region has the DNA TGTGCCAGCAGCTTACTTCCCACTACCAATGAAAAACTGTTTTTT. This sequence encodes CASSLLPTTNEKLFF.

The rearrangement uses TRBV5-1 and TRBJ1-1, with a weak D call TRBD1 (6 bases). CDR3 length: 16 amino acids. The V end was cut by 4 bases, the J end by 1 base, with 17 bases between. Per germline, CDR1 SGHRS and CDR2 YFSETQ. Here the CDR3 reads CASSPEGGLTNTEAFF. The CDR3 coding sequence is TGCGCCAGCAGCCCCGAGGGGGGGTTAACGAACACTGAAGCTTTCTTT. Drawing the rest from reference TRBV5-1 and TRBJ1-1, the complete variable domain is KAGVTQTPRYLIKTRGQQVTLSCSPISGHRSVSWYQQTPGQGLQFLFEYFSETQRNKGNFPGRFSGRQFSNSRSEMNVSTLELGDSALYLCASSPEGGLTNTEAFFGQGTRLTVV.

CDR3 amino acids: CASSPGGGASYEQYF. CDR3 coding DNA: TGTGCCAGCAGCCCCGGGGGGGGAGCGTCCTACGAGCAGTACTTC. This chain connects TRBV9 to TRBJ2-7, with 8 nucleotides matching TRBD2. J was trimmed by 1 base and V by 4 bases; bases with no gene match: 7. Germline assignment: CDR1 SGDLS and CDR2 YYNGEE. The length of the CDR3 is 15 residues.

The V gene is TRBV27, the J gene TRBJ2-6; 9 bases are a match to TRBD1. With V trimmed by 6 bases and J by 1 base, 4 bases remained unmatched. CDR3 length: 16 amino acids. Germline V gene sequence: CDR1 MNHEY, CDR2 SMNVEV (reference sequence). The CDR3 loop reads CASRRDRDSGANVLTF. CDR3 DNA: TGTGCCAGCAGGCGGGACAGGGATTCTGGGGCCAACGTCCTGACTTTC.

The CDR3 DNA sequence: TGTGCCAGCAGTGAACCTAGGGACTCCCTAAACTATGGCTACACCTTC. Translating it yields CASSEPRDSLNYGYTF. This sequence joins TRBV6-1 and TRBJ1-2, with TRBD1 as a possible D gene (5 bases). Trimming removed 2 bases at V and 2 bases at J, with 15 bases between. Germline CDR1 reads MNHNS; CDR2 reads SASEGT. The CDR3 extends over 16 amino acids.

This clone was seen more than once but under ten times. The chain recombines TRBV6-5 with TRBJ1-3, with D tentatively TRBD1 (5 bases). The CDR3 sequence is 14 residues long. Trimming cost V 6 bases and J 7 bases, with 16 bases left between them. Germline values: CDR1 MNHEY, CDR2 SVGAGI. Here the CDR3 DNA reads TGTGCCAGCAGGCCTACAGGAGATGGCAACACCATATATTTT. Amino acids: CASRPTGDGNTIYF.

The chain carries TRBV5-1 and TRBJ1-2, with D uncertain. The CDR3 is 14 amino acids. V was trimmed by 4 bases and J by 2 bases, leaving 12 bases between them. CDR1 SGHRS and CDR2 YFSETQ come from the germline V gene. CDR3 sequence: CASSRSEENYGYTF. DNA of the CDR3: TGCGCCAGCAGCCGGTCGGAGGAAAACTATGGCTACACCTTC.

The V gene is TRBV29-1, the J gene TRBJ2-1; 10 nucleotides line up with TRBD2. V was clipped by 4 bases and J by 4 bases; unmatched bases: 7. The CDR3 loop spans 15 amino acids. Germline V gene lookup returns CDR1 SQVTM and CDR2 ANQGSEA. The CDR3 sequence: CSVGTSGGIYNEQFF. Written as DNA, the CDR3 is TGCAGCGTTGGGACTAGCGGAGGAATTTACAATGAGCAGTTCTTC.

The chain combines TRBV27 with TRBJ2-5; 10 positions agree with TRBD2. The DNA end favors TRBJ2-7, so the J call may be wrong. CDR3 length: 13 amino acids. Germline lookup yields CDR1 MNHEY and CDR2 SMNVEV (reference sequence). The CDR3 spells CASSSSGSYEQYF. The CDR3 bases are TGTGCCAGCAGTTCTAGCGGGAGCTACGAGCAGTACTTC.

The chain is built from TRBV29-1 and TRBJ1-2; D may be TRBD1 (5 bases). The CDR3 is made up of 17 amino acids. CDR1 and CDR2 (germline): SQVTM, ANQGSEA. The germline V and J ends were trimmed by 6 bases and 6 bases, with 29 bases remaining between them. The chain's CDR3 is CSVAGGQGLAGRDGYTF. The CDR3 region has the DNA TGCAGCGTCGCCGGGGGTCAGGGCTTAGCAGGTCGGGATGGCTACACCTTC.

J is TRBJ2-7 and V is TRBV10-3; TRBD1 might be the D (6 bases). The CDR3 has 14 residues. CDR1 and CDR2 from the germline V gene are ENHRY and SYGVKD. V lost 0 bases to trimming and J lost 5 bases, with 11 bases between them. In DNA, the CDR3 is TGTGCCATCAGTGAGTCCCCAGGGGCGAACGAGCAGTACTTC. Translating it yields CAISESPGANEQYF.

In its sample, this clone was seen once. The chain couples TRBV29-1 to TRBJ1-2, with 8 bases aligning to TRBD1. CDR1 SQVTM and CDR2 ANQGSEA come from the germline V gene. J gave up 7 bases and V 5 bases, and 6 bases lay outside the gene matches. The CDR3 is 12 amino acids. The CDR3 coding sequence is TGCAGCGTTTCGGACAGGGAATGTGGCTACACCTTC. It encodes CSVSDRECGYTF.